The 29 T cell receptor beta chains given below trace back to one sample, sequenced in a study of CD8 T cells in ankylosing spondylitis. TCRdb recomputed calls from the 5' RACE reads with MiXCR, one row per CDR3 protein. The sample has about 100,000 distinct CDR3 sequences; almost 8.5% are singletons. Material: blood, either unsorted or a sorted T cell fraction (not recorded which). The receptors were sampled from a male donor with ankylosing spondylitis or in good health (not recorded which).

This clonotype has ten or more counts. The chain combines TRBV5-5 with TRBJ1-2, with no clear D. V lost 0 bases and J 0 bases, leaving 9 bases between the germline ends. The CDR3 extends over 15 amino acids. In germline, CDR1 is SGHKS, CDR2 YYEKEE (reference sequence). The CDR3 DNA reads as TGTGCCAGCAGCTTGGCCCCGGGTTCTAACTATGGCTACACCTTC. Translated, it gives CASSLAPGSNYGYTF. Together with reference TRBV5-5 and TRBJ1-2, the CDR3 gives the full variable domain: DAGVTQSPTHLIKTRGQQVTLRCSPISGHKSVSWYQQVLGQGPQFIFQYYEKEERGRGNFPDRFSARQFPNYSSELNVNALLLGDSALYLCASSLAPGSNYGYTFGSGTRLTVV.

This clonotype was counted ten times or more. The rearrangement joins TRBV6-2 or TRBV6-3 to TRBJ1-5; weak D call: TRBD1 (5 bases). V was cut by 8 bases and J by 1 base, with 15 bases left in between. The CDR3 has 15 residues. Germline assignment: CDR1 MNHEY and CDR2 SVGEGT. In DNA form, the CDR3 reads TGTGCCAGCTGTAGATGGGGGGTCAGCAATCAGCCCCAGCATTTT. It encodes CASCRWGVSNQPQHF.

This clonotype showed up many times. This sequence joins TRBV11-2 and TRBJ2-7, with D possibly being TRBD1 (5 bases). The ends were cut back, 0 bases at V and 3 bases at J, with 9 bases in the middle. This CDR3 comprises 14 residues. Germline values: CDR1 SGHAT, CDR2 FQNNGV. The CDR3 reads CASSLELTDYEQYF. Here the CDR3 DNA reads TGTGCCAGCAGCTTAGAACTGACAGACTACGAGCAGTACTTC.

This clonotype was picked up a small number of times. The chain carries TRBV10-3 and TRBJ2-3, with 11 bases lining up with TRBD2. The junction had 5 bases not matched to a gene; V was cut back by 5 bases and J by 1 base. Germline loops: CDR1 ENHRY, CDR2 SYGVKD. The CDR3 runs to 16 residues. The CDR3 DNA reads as TGTGCCATCAGTTACGGGACTAGCGGTGGCACAGATACGCAGTATTTT. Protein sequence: CAISYGTSGGTDTQYF.

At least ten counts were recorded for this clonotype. The CDR3, as DNA: TGTGCCAGCAGCCAGGATACCTACGAGCAGTACTTC. It translates to CASSQDTYEQYF. The rearrangement uses TRBV7-2 and TRBJ2-7, with D unresolved. The germline V gene encodes CDR1 SGHTA and CDR2 FQGNSA. Trimming took off 5 bases at V and 2 bases at J, with 7 bases between the two ends. The CDR3 is 12 residues long. The full variable domain, its missing parts supplied by reference TRBV7-2 and TRBJ2-7, is GAGVSQSPSNKVTEKGKDVELRCDPISGHTALYWYRQSLGQGLEFLIYFQGNSAPDKSGLPSDRFSAERTGGSVSTLTIQRTQQEDSAVYLCASSQDTYEQYFGPGTRLTVT.

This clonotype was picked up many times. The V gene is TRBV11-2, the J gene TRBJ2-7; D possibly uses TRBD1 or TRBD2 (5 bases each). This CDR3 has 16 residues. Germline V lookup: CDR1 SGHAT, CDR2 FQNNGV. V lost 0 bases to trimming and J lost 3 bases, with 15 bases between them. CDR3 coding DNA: TGTGCCAGCAGCTTAGATTTGCAGGGAGTCATCTACGAGCAGTACTTC. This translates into CASSLDLQGVIYEQYF.

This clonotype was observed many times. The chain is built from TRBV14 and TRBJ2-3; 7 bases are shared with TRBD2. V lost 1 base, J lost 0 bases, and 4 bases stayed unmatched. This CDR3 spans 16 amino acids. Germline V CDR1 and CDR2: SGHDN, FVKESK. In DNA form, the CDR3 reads TGTGCCAGCAGCCAAGGGATTAGCGGGAGCACAGATACGCAGTATTTT. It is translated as CASSQGISGSTDTQYF.

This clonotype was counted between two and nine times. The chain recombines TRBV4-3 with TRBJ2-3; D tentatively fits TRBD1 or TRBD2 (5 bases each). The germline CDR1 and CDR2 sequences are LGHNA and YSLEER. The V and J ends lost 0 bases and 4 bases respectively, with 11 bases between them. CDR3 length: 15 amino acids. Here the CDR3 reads CASSQEGLGADTQYF. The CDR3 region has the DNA TGCGCCAGCAGCCAAGAGGGGCTGGGAGCAGATACGCAGTATTTT.

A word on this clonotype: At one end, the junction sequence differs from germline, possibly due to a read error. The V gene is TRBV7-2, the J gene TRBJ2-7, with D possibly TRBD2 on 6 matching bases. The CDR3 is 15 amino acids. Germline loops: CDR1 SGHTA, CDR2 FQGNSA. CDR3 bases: TGTGTCAGCAGTCTGATTACGGGAGTAACCCACGAGCAGTACTTC. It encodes CVSSLITGVTHEQYF.

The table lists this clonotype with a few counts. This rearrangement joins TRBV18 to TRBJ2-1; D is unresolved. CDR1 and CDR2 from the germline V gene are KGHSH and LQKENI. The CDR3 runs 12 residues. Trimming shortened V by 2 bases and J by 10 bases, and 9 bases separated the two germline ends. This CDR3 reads CASSPVGYEQFF. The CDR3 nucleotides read TGTGCCAGCTCACCAGTAGGGTACGAGCAGTTCTTC.

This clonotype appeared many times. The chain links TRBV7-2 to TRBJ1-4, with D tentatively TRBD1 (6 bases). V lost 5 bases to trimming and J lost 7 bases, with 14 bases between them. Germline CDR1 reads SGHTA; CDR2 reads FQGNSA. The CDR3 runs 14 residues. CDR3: CASSPDAGAEKLFF. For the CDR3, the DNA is TGTGCCAGCAGCCCGGACGCGGGGGCTGAAAAACTGTTTTTT.

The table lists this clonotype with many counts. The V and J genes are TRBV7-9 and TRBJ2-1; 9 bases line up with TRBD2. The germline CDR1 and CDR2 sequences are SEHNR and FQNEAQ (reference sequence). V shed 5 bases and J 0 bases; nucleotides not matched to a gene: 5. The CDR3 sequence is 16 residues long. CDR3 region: CASSETSGVSYNEQFF. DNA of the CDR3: TGTGCCAGCAGCGAGACTAGCGGCGTCTCCTACAATGAGCAGTTCTTC.

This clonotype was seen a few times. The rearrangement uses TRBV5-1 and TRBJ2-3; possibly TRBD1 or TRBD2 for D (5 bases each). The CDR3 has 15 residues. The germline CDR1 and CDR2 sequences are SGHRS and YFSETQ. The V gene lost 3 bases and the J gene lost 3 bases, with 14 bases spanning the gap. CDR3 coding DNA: TGCGCCAGCAGCTCAACCCGCTGGGGGACAGATACGCAGTATTTT. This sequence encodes CASSSTRWGTDTQYF.

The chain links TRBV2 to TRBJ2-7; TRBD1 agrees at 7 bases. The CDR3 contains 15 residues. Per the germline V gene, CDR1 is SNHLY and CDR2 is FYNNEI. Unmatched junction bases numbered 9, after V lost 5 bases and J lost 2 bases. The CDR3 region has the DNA TGTGCCAGCAGTCATACCGGGACAGTAACCTACGAGCAGTACTTC. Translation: CASSHTGTVTYEQYF. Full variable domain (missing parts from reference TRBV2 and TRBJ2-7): EPEVTQTPSHQVTQMGQEVILRCVPISNHLYFYWYRQILGQKVEFLVSFYNNEISEKSEIFDDQFSVERPDGSNFTLKIRSTKLEDSAMYFCASSHTGTVTYEQYFGPGTRLTVT.

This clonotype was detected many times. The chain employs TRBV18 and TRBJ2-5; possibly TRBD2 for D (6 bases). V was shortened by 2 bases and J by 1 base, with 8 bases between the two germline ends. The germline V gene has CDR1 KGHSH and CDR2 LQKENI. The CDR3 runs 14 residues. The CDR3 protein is CASSPNGGQETQYF. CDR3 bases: TGTGCCAGCTCACCAAACGGGGGCCAAGAGACCCAGTACTTC. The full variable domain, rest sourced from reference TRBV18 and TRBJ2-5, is NAGVMQNPRHLVRRRGQEARLRCSPMKGHSHVYWYRQLPEEGLKFMVYLQKENIIDESGMPKERFSAEFPKEGPSILRIQQVVRGDSAAYFCASSPNGGQETQYFGPGTRLLVL.

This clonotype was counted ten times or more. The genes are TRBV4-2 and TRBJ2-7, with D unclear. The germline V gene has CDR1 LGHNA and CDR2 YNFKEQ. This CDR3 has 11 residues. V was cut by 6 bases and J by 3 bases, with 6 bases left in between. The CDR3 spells CASSSNYEQYF. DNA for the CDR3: TGTGCCAGCAGTTCCAACTACGAGCAGTACTTC.

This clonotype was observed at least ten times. CDR3 in amino acids: CASSQVVSGNTIYF. CDR3 in DNA: TGTGCCAGCAGCCAAGTGGTCTCTGGAAACACCATATATTTT. The chain employs TRBV12-3 or TRBV12-4 and TRBJ1-3; D is ambiguous. The CDR3 has 14 amino acids. V gave up 6 bases and J gave up 0 bases, with 9 bases separating them.

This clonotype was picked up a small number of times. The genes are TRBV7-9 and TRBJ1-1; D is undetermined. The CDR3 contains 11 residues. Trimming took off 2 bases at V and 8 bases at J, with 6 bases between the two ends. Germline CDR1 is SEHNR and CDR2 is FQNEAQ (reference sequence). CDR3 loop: CASSLRGEAFF. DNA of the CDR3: TGTGCCAGCAGCTTAAGAGGGGAAGCTTTCTTT.

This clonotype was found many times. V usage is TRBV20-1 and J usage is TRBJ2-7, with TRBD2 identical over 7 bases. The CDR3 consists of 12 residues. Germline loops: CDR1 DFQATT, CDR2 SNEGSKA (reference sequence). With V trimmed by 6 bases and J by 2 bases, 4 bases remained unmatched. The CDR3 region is CSAKREPYEQYF. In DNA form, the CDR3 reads TGCAGTGCGAAGCGGGAACCCTACGAGCAGTACTTC.

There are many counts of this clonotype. CDR3 sequence: CSAMMGRKRDEQFF. The CDR3 nucleotides read TGCAGTGCTATGATGGGGCGAAAAAGGGATGAGCAGTTCTTC. The chain recombines TRBV20-1 with TRBJ2-1; weak D call: TRBD1 (5 bases). The CDR3 is 14 amino acids. CDR1 DFQATT and CDR2 SNEGSKA come from the germline V gene (reference sequence). With 4 bases removed from V and 8 bases from J, the gap between germline ends came to 18 bases.

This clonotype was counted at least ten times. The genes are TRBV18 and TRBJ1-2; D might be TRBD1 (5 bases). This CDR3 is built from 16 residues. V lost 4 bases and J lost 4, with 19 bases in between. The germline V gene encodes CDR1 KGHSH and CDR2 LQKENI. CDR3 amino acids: CASSRSTGVRVYGYTF. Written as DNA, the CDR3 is TGTGCCAGCTCACGATCGACGGGGGTTCGTGTCTATGGCTACACCTTC.

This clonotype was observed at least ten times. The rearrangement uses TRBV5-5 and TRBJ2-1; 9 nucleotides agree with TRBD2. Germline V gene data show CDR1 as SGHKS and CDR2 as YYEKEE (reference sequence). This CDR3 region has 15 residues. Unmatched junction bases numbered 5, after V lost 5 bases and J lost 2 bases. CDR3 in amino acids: CASRGGRAPYNEQFF. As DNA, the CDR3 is TGTGCCAGCAGGGGCGGGAGGGCCCCCTACAATGAGCAGTTCTTC.

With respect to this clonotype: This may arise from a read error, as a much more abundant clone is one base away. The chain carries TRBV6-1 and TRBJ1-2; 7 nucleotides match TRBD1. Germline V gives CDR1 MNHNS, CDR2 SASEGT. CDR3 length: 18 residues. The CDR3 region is CASSPSRDSRRGDYGNTF. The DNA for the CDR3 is TGTGCCAGCAGCCCCTCCCGGGACAGCCGCCGGGGGGACTATGGCAACACCTTC.

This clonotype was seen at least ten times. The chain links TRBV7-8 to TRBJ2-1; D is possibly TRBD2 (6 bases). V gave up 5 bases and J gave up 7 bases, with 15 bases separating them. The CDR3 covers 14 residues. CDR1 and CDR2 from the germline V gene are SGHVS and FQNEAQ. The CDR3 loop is CASSQDYRLNEQFF. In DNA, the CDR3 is TGTGCCAGCAGCCAGGACTACCGACTAAATGAGCAGTTCTTC.

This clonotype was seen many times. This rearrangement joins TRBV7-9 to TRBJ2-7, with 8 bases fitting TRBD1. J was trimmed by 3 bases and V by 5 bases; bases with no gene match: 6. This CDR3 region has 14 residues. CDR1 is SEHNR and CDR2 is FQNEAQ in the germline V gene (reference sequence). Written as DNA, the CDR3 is TGTGCCAGCAGCCCGACAGGGGTGGGCTACGAGCAGTACTTC. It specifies CASSPTGVGYEQYF.

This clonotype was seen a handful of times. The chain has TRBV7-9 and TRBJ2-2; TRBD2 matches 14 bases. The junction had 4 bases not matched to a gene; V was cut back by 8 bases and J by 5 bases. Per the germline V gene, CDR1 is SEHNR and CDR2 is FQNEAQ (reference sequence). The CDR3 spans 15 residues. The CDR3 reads CASRTSGRSTGELFF. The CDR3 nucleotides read TGTGCCAGCCGGACTAGCGGGAGGTCAACCGGGGAGCTGTTTTTT. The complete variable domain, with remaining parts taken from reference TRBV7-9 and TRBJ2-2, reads DTGVSQNPRHKITKRGQNVTFRCDPISEHNRLYWYRQTLGQGPEFLTYFQNEAQLEKSRLLSDRFSAERPKGSFSTLEIQRTEQGDSAMYLCASRTSGRSTGELFFGEGSRLTVL.

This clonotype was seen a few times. The CDR3: CASSSRQGPSDTQYF. CDR3 sequence (DNA): TGTGCCAGCAGCTCCCGACAGGGTCCCTCAGATACGCAGTATTTT. V is TRBV7-2 and J is TRBJ2-3; 7 bases fit TRBD1. Germline V gives CDR1 SGHTA, CDR2 FQGNSA. This CDR3 region has 15 residues. J gave up 4 bases and V 4 bases, and 8 bases lay outside the gene matches.

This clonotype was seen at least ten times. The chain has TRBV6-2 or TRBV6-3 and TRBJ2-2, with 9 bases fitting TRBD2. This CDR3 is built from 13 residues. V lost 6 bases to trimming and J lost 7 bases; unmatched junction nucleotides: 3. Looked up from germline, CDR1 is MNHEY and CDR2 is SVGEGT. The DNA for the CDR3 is TGTGCCAGCAGCCGACTAGCGGTCGGGGAGCTGTTTTTT. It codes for CASSRLAVGELFF.

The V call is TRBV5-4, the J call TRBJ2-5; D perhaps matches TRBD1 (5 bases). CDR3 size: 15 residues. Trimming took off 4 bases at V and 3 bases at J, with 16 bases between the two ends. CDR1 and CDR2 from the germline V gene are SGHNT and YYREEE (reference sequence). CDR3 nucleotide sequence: TGTGCCAGCAGCAAGAAGGCAGGGTACAAAGAGACCCAGTACTTC. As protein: CASSKKAGYKETQYF. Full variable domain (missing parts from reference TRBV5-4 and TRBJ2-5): ETGVTQSPTHLIKTRGQQVTLRCSSQSGHNTVSWYQQALGQGPQFIFQYYREEENGRGNFPPRFSGLQFPNYSSELNVNALELDDSALYLCASSKKAGYKETQYFGPGTRLLVL.